These T cell receptor beta chains were read from a single sample in a study of shared clonotypes between healthy human individuals. Generated by immunoSEQ multiplex PCR, the TCRdb table keeps only in-frame clones and is missing some. The data show over a million clones, with about 70% seen just once and about 1.5% held by the top ten. What was sequenced was memory CD4+ T cells sorted from blood. The receptors here all came from a man between 18 and 29 years old in good health. CDR3s leave out the opening cysteine and the closing phenylalanine or tryptophan. The order of the fields is V gene, J gene, CDR3 protein.

v_call: TRBV7-2
j_call: TRBJ2-7
cdr3_aa: ASSLVLAGVEQY

v_call: TRBV11-2
j_call: TRBJ2-1
cdr3_aa: ASSLPGLAGDNEQF

v_call: TRBV6-1
j_call: TRBJ2-3
cdr3_aa: ASSSPPGGTDTQY

v_call: TRBV10-3
j_call: TRBJ1-2
cdr3_aa: AITPGTNYGYT

v_call: TRBV10-3
j_call: TRBJ2-5
cdr3_aa: ATTDSLGGETQY

v_call: TRBV10-2
j_call: TRBJ2-7
cdr3_aa: ASTLRDVTYEQY

v_call: TRBV27
j_call: TRBJ2-3
cdr3_aa: ASSPRGRPTDTQY

v_call: TRBV10-1
j_call: TRBJ1-1
cdr3_aa: ASSESKRVEAF

v_call: TRBV6-5
j_call: TRBJ2-1
cdr3_aa: ASRGTATYNEQF

v_call: TRBV4-2
j_call: TRBJ2-3
cdr3_aa: ASSQGTSGGATDTQY

v_call: TRBV5-5
j_call: TRBJ2-7
cdr3_aa: ASSLGRSAYEQY

v_call: TRBV9
j_call: TRBJ2-5
cdr3_aa: ASSPGTSEETQY

v_call: TRBV18
j_call: TRBJ1-1
cdr3_aa: ASSPVAIMNTEAF

v_call: TRBV30
j_call: TRBJ2-1
cdr3_aa: AWIKSYNEQF

v_call: TRBV6-1
j_call: TRBJ2-2
cdr3_aa: ASSAGFSNTGELF

v_call: TRBV7-2
j_call: TRBJ2-3
cdr3_aa: ASSLVTTVGTDTQY

v_call: TRBV4-1
j_call: TRBJ2-5
cdr3_aa: ASSLPLGAQETQY

v_call: TRBV7-6
j_call: TRBJ2-7
cdr3_aa: ASSLGLAGDYEQY

v_call: TRBV5-4
j_call: TRBJ1-4
cdr3_aa: ASSPDGREKLF

v_call: TRBV6-1
j_call: TRBJ2-7
cdr3_aa: ASSEALGTGALEQY

v_call: TRBV2
j_call: TRBJ1-5
cdr3_aa: ASGRDTNQPQH

v_call: TRBV9
j_call: TRBJ1-1
cdr3_aa: ASSPLGGVDTEAF

v_call: TRBV27
j_call: TRBJ1-3
cdr3_aa: ASSLLVGGTGGGNTIY

v_call: TRBV28
j_call: TRBJ2-2
cdr3_aa: ASSSGQGNTGELF

v_call: TRBV6-1
j_call: TRBJ1-5
cdr3_aa: ASTSSGNQPQH

v_call: TRBV18
j_call: TRBJ2-2
cdr3_aa: ASSPTKPGQNTGELF

v_call: TRBV5-4
j_call: TRBJ2-7
cdr3_aa: ASSLSGTSAEQY

v_call: TRBV6-6
j_call: TRBJ1-2
cdr3_aa: ASSNIVNYGYT

v_call: TRBV12-5
j_call: TRBJ2-2
cdr3_aa: ATGNPAAGELF

v_call: TRBV5-1
j_call: TRBJ2-7
cdr3_aa: ASSLIPGNYEQY

v_call: TRBV6-1
j_call: TRBJ2-1
cdr3_aa: ASSDQGIYNEQF

v_call: TRBV6-5
j_call: TRBJ2-2
cdr3_aa: ASSLGGANGELF

v_call: TRBV7-9
j_call: TRBJ1-2
cdr3_aa: ASSSRDTSHYGYT

v_call: TRBV5-1
j_call: TRBJ1-1
cdr3_aa: ASSLRADRPNTEAF

v_call: TRBV6-4
j_call: TRBJ1-5
cdr3_aa: ASTSPGTARTQGNQPQH

v_call: TRBV10-1
j_call: NA
cdr3_aa: ASNPHHEQY

v_call: TRBV18
j_call: TRBJ1-1
cdr3_aa: ASSPTDRGDTEAF

v_call: TRBV29-1
j_call: TRBJ2-1
cdr3_aa: SVESGSGYAEQF

v_call: TRBV6-4
j_call: TRBJ2-4
cdr3_aa: ASSEAGQRAKNIQY

v_call: TRBV19
j_call: TRBJ1-1
cdr3_aa: ASSIKGRTEAF

v_call: TRBV4-1
j_call: TRBJ2-4
cdr3_aa: ASSQPGQGKNIQY

v_call: TRBV5-4
j_call: TRBJ1-3
cdr3_aa: ASSLAWGGQGNTIY

v_call: TRBV4-3
j_call: TRBJ2-1
cdr3_aa: ASSQEYAGLAGGLNEQF

v_call: TRBV4-1
j_call: TRBJ2-7
cdr3_aa: ASSQGGGVFGQY

v_call: TRBV29-1
j_call: TRBJ2-7
cdr3_aa: SVEPGTDSYEQY

v_call: TRBV30
j_call: TRBJ1-5
cdr3_aa: AWSVDNNQPQH

v_call: TRBV10-3
j_call: TRBJ2-3
cdr3_aa: AISSSGATTDTQY

v_call: TRBV7-6
j_call: TRBJ2-5
cdr3_aa: ASSSQGLAGVGETQY